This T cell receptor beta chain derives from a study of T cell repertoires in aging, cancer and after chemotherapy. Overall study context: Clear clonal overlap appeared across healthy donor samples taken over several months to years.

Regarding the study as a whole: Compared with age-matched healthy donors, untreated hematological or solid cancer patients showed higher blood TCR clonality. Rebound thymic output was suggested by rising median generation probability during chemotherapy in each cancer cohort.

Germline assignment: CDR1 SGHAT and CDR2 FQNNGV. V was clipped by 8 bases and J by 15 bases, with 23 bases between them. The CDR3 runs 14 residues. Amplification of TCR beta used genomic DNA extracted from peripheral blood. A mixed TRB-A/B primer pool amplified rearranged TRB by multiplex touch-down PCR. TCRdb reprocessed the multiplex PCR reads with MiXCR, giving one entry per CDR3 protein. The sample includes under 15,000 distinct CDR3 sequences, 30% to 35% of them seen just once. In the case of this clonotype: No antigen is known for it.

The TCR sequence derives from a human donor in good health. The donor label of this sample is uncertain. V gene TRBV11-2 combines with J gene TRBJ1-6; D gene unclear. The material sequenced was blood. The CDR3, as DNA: TGTGCCAGCGCGACCCCTCCCAGGAGAAAGGACCTCCACTTT. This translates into CASATPPRRKDLHF.